This T cell receptor (beta chain) derives from a study of blood T cell repertoires in COVID-19. The overall study: There were acute and convalescent COVID-19 samples, and they came from the United States, Italy and Spain.

Assay used: immunoSEQ multiplex PCR; TCRdb lists only in-frame clones, some missing. The sample contains about 210,000 clones, over 60% of which appear only once. CDR1 SGHRS and CDR2 YFSETQ come from the germline V gene. The V end lost 0 bases, the J end lost 4 bases, and 25 bases lay between the germline ends. The length of the CDR3 is 19 residues. The clonotype comes from a woman in her seventies with acute or convalescent COVID-19. This chain links TRBV5-1 with TRBJ1-1; the D gene is possibly TRBD1 (5 bases). The sample taken for sequencing was peripheral blood. Here the CDR3 DNA reads TGCGCCAGCAGCTTGGTCCCTCTGGTCCGGACAAAGACATCCACTGAAGCTTTCTTT. It encodes CASSLVPLVRTKTSTEAFF. The variable domain in full, with the rest retrieved from reference TRBV5-1 and TRBJ1-1, is KAGVTQTPRYLIKTRGQQVTLSCSPISGHRSVSWYQQTPGQGLQFLFEYFSETQRNKGNFPGRFSGRQFSNSRSEMNVSTLELGDSALYLCASSLVPLVRTKTSTEAFFGQGTRLTVV.